This TCR beta chain comes out of a study of blood T cell repertoires in COVID-19. Study-wide context: The United States, Italy and Spain supplied acute and convalescent COVID-19 samples. Sample material is recorded as cDNA or gDNA derived from T cells, B-cell-depleted T cells, or PBMCs.

Authors' methods: Using reference gene primer amplification, nucleated cell counts were estimated. Produced via immunoSEQ multiplex PCR; TCRdb's table is partial and in-frame only. From that table come the V and J calls and clone size; the DNA was used to work out D and trimming. The table records 25,000 to 35,000 clones, approximately 86% of them present only once. V was cut by 3 bases and J by 13 bases, with 16 bases left in between. The CDR3 contains 13 residues. The J gene is TRBJ2-1, the V gene TRBV12-3 or TRBV12-4; D might be TRBD2 (7 bases). The sequence was obtained from a human donor in a cohort sampled during active COVID-19. Sequenced sample: peripheral blood. The CDR3 region is CASSLGGGSRQFF. In nucleotides, the CDR3 is TGTGCCAGCAGTTTGGGAGGGGGTAGCCGTCAGTTCTTC.